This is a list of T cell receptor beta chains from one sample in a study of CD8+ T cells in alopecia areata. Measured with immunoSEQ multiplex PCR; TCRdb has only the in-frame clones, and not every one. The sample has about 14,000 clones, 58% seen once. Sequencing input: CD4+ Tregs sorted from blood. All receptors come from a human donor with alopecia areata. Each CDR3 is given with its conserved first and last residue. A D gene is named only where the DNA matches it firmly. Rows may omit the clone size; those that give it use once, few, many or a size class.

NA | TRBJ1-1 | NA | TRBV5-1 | TGCGCCAGCAGCTTGTATAGCACTGAAGCTTTCTTT | CASSLYSTEAFF
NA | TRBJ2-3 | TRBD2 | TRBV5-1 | TGCGCCAGCAGCCGAGGACTAGCGGGAGATGGTGATACGCAGTATTTT | CASSRGLAGDGDTQYF
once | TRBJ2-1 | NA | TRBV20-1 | TGCAGTGCTAGATGGCGAGAACAGTTCTTC | CSARWREQFF
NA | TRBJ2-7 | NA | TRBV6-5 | TGTGCCAGCAGTTACCCCACATCGGGTGAGCAGTACTTC | CASSYPTSGEQYF
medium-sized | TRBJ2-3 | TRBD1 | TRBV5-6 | TGTGCCAGCAGCCCGGGACAGGGTAACGCAGATACGCAGTATTTT | CASSPGQGNADTQYF
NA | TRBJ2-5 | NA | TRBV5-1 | TGCGCCAGCAGCTTGACGGGTCCCCCACAAGAGACCCAGTACTTC | CASSLTGPPQETQYF
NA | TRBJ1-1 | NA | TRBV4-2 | TGTGCCAGCAGCCAGGAGTCTATGGACAGACAGAACACTGAAGCTTTCTTT | CASSQESMDRQNTEAFF
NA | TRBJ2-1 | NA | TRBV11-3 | TGTGCCAGCAGCTTAGTTGCGTATGAGCAGTTCTTC | CASSLVAYEQFF
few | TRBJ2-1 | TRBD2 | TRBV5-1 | TGCGCCAGCAGCCTACCCCGACTAGCGGGAGGAGGGAATGAGCAGTTCTTC | CASSLPRLAGGGNEQFF
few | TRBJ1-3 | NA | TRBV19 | TGTGCCAGCAGCCGCTCTGGAAACACCATATATTTT | CASSRSGNTIYF
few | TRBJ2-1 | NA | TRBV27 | TGTGCCAGCAGTTTTGTTGGGTCGGGCTACAATGAGCAGTTCTTC | CASSFVGSGYNEQFF
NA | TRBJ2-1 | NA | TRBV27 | TGTGCCAGTCGCCTAGCCGAATCCACCTACAATGAGCAGTTCTTC | CASRLAESTYNEQFF
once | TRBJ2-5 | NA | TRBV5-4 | TGTGCCAGCAGCTTCCAAGAGACCCAGTACTTC | CASSFQETQYF
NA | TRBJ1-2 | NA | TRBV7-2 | TGTGCCAGCAGCTTAGACGACTATGGCTACACCTTC | CASSLDDYGYTF
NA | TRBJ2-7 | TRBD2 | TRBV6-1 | TGTGCCAGCAGTGATAGGACTAGCGGGAGCTTCGAGCAGTACTTC | CASSDRTSGSFEQYF
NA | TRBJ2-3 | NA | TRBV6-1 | TGTGCCAGCACTCTGCGGGCGCCAATGCAGTATTTT | CASTLRAPMQYF
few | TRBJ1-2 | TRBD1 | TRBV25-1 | TGTGCCAGCAGTGTCGGACAGGGTCAAGGCTACACCTTC | CASSVGQGQGYTF
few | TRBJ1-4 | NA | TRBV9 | TGTGCCAGCAGCGTATACCCCCGGGACGGAGGGAATGAAAAACTGTTTTTT | CASSVYPRDGGNEKLFF
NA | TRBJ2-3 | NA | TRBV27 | TGTGCCAGCAGCCCAGCCGGGGTAACCGATACGCAGTATTTT | CASSPAGVTDTQYF
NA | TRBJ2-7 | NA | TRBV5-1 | TGCGCCAGCAGCTTGGCTCAAGTCGAGTTCGAGCAGTACTTC | CASSLAQVEFEQYF
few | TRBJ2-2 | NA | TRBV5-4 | TGTGCCAGCAGCTTGTTGGGGGGCCCGAGAACCGGGGAGCTGTTTTTT | CASSLLGGPRTGELFF
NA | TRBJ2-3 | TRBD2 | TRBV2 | TGTGCCAGCAGCGGACTAGTCACAGATACGCAGTATTTT | CASSGLVTDTQYF
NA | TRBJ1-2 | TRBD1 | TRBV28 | TGTGCCAGCAGTACACCAGGGGGTAGCTATGGCTACACCTTC | CASSTPGGSYGYTF
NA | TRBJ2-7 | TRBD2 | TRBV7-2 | TGTGCCAGCAGCTTAGTGGCGGGAGGGCCGAGGGAGCAGTACTTC | CASSLVAGGPREQYF
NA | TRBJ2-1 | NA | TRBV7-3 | TGTGCCAGCAGCCCCCGGAACGGCAATGAGCAGTTCTTC | CASSPRNGNEQFF
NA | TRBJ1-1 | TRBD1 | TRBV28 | TGTGCCAGCAGTTTTCAGGGGGCCTTGAACACTGAAGCTTTCTTT | CASSFQGALNTEAFF
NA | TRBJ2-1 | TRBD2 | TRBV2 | TGTGCCAGCAGTGAACTAGCGGGAGGTGGGTACAATGAGCAGTTCTTC | CASSELAGGGYNEQFF
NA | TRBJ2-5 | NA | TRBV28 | TGTGCCAGCGGCGATCCGAAGCGGGAGACCCAGTACTTC | CASGDPKRETQYF
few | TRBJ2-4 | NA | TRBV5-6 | TGTGCCAGCAGCTGGGGCAGGATGGACATTCAGTACTTC | CASSWGRMDIQYF
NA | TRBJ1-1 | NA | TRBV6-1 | TGTGCCAGCAGTGGGGGGGGCGCGAACACTGAAGCTTTCTTT | CASSGGGANTEAFF
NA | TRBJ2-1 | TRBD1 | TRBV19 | TGTGCCAGTAGGCCTGACAGGGGTGGGGAGTTCTTC | CASRPDRGGEFF
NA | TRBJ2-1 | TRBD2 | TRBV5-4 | TGTGCCAGCAGCCCTACTAGCGGGACCACAATGGGGCAGTTCTTC | CASSPTSGTTMGQFF
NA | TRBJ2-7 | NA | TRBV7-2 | TGTGCCAGCAGCTTAGTTACGGAATTCTCCTACGAGCAGTACTTC | CASSLVTEFSYEQYF
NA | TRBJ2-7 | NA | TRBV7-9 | TGTGCCAGCAGAAGTCTGGGGCCCTACGAGCAGTACTTC | CASRSLGPYEQYF
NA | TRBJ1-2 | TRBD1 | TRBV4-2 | TGTGCCAGCAGCCAAGTTGCTGGACAGGGGGACGGCTACACCTTC | CASSQVAGQGDGYTF
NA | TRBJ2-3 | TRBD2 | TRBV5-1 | TGCGCCAGCGGGGGACTAGCGGGAATGAGCGGCACAGATACGCAGTATTTT | CASGGLAGMSGTDTQYF
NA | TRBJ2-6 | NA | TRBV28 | TGTGCCACCAGGGGACGGGGGGCGCTTATGTCGAGCTCTGGGGCCAACGTCCTGACTTTC | CATRGRGALMSSSGANVLTF
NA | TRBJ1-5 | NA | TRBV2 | TGTGCCAGCAGGGACCTGAGGTTCGGACAGCCCCAGCATTTT | CASRDLRFGQPQHF
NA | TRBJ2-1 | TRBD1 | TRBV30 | TGTGCCTGGAGTCGGGGACAGGGATATGAGCAGTTCTTC | CAWSRGQGYEQFF
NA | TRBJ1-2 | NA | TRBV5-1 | TGCGCCAGCAAACCTGAAACAGCTTCGGGAGGCTACACCTTC | CASKPETASGGYTF
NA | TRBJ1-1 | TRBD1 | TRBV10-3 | TGTACCATCAGAATACAGGGGGGTCCTGAAGCTTTCTTT | CTIRIQGGPEAFF
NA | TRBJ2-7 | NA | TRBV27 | TGTGCCAGCAGTTTCGGTATAGGGTACGAGCAGTACTTC | CASSFGIGYEQYF
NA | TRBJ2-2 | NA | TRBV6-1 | TGTGCCAGCACATTGCAGGGAGGAGCCGGGGAGCTGTTTTTT | CASTLQGGAGELFF